This TCR beta chain appears in the sequencing data of a study of CD8 T cells in ankylosing spondylitis. Each CDR3 protein gets one entry after TCRdb re-called the 5' RACE reads with MiXCR. The data contain 240,000 or so distinct CDR3 sequences, roughly 10% of them singletons. The V gene lost 2 bases and the J gene lost 0 bases, with 18 bases spanning the gap. CDR1 SGHRS and CDR2 YFSETQ come from the germline V gene. The CDR3 sequence is 17 residues long. V gene TRBV5-1 combines with J gene TRBJ2-7, with TRBD1 as a possible D gene (5 bases). Material for sequencing was blood, either unsorted or a sorted T cell fraction (not recorded which). The source is a male donor with ankylosing spondylitis or in good health (not recorded which). This chain's CDR3 is CASSFFTTGGSSYEQYF. The CDR3 nucleotides read TGCGCCAGCAGCTTTTTCACCACAGGCGGAAGCTCCTACGAGCAGTACTTC. Variable domain in full (rest from reference TRBV5-1 and TRBJ2-7): KAGVTQTPRYLIKTRGQQVTLSCSPISGHRSVSWYQQTPGQGLQFLFEYFSETQRNKGNFPGRFSGRQFSNSRSEMNVSTLELGDSALYLCASSFFTTGGSSYEQYFGPGTRLTVT.